The T cell receptor (beta chain) under discussion was sequenced for a study of blood T cell repertoires in COVID-19 (dated by TCRdb to the early 2020s). Broadly, across the study: Samples from collaborators originated in the United States, Italy and Spain and spanned both the acute and convalescent phases of COVID-19. Deeply sampled blood TCRbeta repertoires from subjects exposed to, actively infected with, or recovered from COVID-19 were included in the dataset. The samples were drawn from the first 160 participants of the ongoing ImmuneRACE study and from 1,254 subjects provided by 6 global collaborators. The material from the prospective study consisted of cDNA or gDNA derived from T cells, B-cell-depleted T cells, or PBMCs. The repertoires were released in a freely available public database intended as a resource for research on the immune response to SARS-CoV-2. A de-identified subject ID, COVID-19 status, age in years and sex were almost always included in the sample metadata. Where available, HLA class I and class II types were obtained from metadata supplied by the sample provider rather than from assay-based typing.

The germline V gene provides CDR1 MNHEY and CDR2 SVGEGT. Including cysteine and phenylalanine, the CDR3 has 14 amino acids. The kept DNA is CDR3 alone, 42 bases in frame from the first base. V drops 6 bases and J drops 8 bases, leaving 16 bases in between. Results the study describes overall, beyond this receptor: The amount of clinical and demographic metadata varied by source and participant and was provided uncurated.

As for this clone: Its antigen remains undetermined. No base quality information exists; no much larger clone differs at one position.

The immunoSEQ Assay, a bias-controlled multiplex PCR, was used to amplify TCRbeta CDR3 regions from genomic DNA. Under the source paper's analysis protocol: Within the assay, amplification of reference gene primers was used to estimate how many nucleated cells each sample contained. To quantify the absolute abundance of each unique TCRbeta CDR3 rearrangement, sequence reads were collapsed and filtered. For each sample, productive Simpson clonality was calculated by taking the square root of Simpson's diversity index across productive rearrangements. As stored in TCRdb, this immuneACCESS dataset retains in-frame rearrangements with V and J assigned. A fraction of the clones does not appear; measured against another copy, unresolved V genes explain less than half of the discrepancy, and the remainder lacks a known reason. The V and J calls and the clone size are those of that table, but D and trimming were determined from the DNA. In this sample the table shows 250,000 to 300,000 clones, 80% to 95% of which occur a single time. The ten largest clones take up 1.1% of the sample.

Participants in the prospective study were enrolled through a virtual design, were aged roughly 18 to 95 years, and lived in roughly 24 United States geographic areas. In the prospective study, cohorts were assigned on the basis of participant-reported clinical history obtained from a screening survey and a study questionnaire. Recovered participants in ImmuneRACE Cohort 3 were defined as having two consecutive negative NP/OP PCR tests, clearance from a healthcare professional, or resolution of symptoms. Mobile phlebotomists in the prospective study collected whole blood, serum and a nasopharyngeal or oropharyngeal swab from every participant. Additional blood draws and questionnaires over an approximately 2-month period could optionally be provided by prospective study participants. Prospective study blood samples were shipped either frozen or at room temperature before DNA extraction.

The receptor chain draws on TRBV6-2 or TRBV6-3 and TRBJ1-4, with the D gene not confidently named. This clonotype was obtained from a woman in her thirties who had recovered from COVID-19. Sample: PBMCs or T cells enriched from blood (not recorded which). This receptor carries the CDR3 CASSLDTPGEKLFF. The DNA sequence reads TGTGCCAGCAGCCTCGACACACCCGGAGAAAAACTGTTTTTT.